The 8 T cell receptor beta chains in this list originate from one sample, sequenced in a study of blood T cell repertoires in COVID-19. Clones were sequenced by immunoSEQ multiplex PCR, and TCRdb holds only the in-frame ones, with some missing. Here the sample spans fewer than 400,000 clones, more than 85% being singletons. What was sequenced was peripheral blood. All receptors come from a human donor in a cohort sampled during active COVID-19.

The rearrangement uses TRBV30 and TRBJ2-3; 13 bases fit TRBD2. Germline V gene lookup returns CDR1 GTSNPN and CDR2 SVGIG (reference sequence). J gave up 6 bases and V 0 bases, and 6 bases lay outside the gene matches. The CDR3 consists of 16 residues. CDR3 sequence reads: CAWSVQGLAGFDTQYF. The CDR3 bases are TGTGCCTGGAGTGTACAGGGACTAGCGGGATTTGATACGCAGTATTTT.

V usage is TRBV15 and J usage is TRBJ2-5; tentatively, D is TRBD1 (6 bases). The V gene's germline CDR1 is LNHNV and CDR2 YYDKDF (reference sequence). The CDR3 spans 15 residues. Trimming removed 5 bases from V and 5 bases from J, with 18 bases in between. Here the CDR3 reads CATSLWTANVETQYF. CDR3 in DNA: TGTGCCACCAGCCTCTGGACAGCGAATGTGGAGACCCAGTACTTC.

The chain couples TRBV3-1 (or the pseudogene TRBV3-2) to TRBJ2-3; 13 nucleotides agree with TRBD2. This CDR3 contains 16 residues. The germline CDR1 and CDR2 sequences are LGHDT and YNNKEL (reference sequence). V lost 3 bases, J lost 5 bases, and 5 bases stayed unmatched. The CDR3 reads CASSHGRTSGGDTQYF. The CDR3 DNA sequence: TGTGCCAGCAGCCATGGGAGGACTAGCGGGGGAGATACGCAGTATTTT.

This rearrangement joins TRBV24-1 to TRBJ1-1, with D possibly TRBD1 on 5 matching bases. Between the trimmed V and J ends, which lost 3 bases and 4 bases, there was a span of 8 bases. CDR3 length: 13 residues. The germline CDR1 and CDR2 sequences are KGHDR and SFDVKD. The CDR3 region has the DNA TGTGCCACCAGTGATCGACAGAGCACTGAAGCTTTCTTT. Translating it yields CATSDRQSTEAFF.

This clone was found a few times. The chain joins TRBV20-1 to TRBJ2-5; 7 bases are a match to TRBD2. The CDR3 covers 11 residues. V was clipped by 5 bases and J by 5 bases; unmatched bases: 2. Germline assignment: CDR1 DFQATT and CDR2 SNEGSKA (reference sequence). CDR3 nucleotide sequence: TGCAGTGCTCAGGGAGGGGAGACCCAGTACTTC. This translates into CSAQGGETQYF.

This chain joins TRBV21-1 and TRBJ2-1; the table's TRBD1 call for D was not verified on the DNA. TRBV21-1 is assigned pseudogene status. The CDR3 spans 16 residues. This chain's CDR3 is CASSTRDRGLHNEQFF. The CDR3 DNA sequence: TGTGCCAGCAGCACCCGGGACAGAGGACTCCACAATGAGCAGTTCTTC.

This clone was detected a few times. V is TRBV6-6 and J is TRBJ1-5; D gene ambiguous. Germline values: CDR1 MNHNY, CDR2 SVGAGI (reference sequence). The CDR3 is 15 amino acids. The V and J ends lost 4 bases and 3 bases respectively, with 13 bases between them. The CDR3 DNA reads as TGTGCCAGCAGTTCTCTTTCCGGAGCCAATCAGCCCCAGCATTTT. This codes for CASSSLSGANQPQHF.

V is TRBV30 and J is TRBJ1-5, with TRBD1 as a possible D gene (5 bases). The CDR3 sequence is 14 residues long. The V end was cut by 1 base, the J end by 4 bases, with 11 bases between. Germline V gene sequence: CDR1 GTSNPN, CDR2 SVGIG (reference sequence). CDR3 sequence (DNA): TGTGCCTGGAGTGAGGCAGGGTGGAATCAGCCCCAGCATTTT. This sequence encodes CAWSEAGWNQPQHF.